Listed here are 13 T cell receptor beta chains from one sample, sequenced in a study of cytomegalovirus exposure and HLA in healthy donors. The study ran its PCR with 60 Vbeta and 13 Jbeta primers. TCRdb keeps only in-frame clones here, not all; method: immunoSEQ multiplex PCR. The sample comprises about 130,000 clones, about four fifths of which are singletons, and less than 6.5% rests with the top ten. The sequenced material came from PBMCs. Receptors were obtained from a man younger than 45 in good health and CMV-seronegative.

V usage is TRBV7-2 and J usage is TRBJ2-7, with 9 bases lining up with TRBD1. Germline assignment: CDR1 SGHTA and CDR2 FQGNSA. This CDR3 comprises 15 residues. V shed 5 bases and J 0 bases; nucleotides not matched to a gene: 5. CDR3 DNA: TGTGCCAGCAGCACCCGACAGGGGGACTCCTACGAGCAGTACTTC. This gives the protein CASSTRQGDSYEQYF.

The chain links TRBV7-2 to TRBJ2-7, with D maybe TRBD2 (7 bases). Germline CDR1 reads SGHTA; CDR2 reads FQGNSA. The CDR3 has 14 amino acids. With 5 bases removed from V and 2 bases from J, the gap between germline ends came to 13 bases. Here the CDR3 reads CASSGTGGPYEQYF. Written as DNA, the CDR3 is TGTGCCAGCAGCGGAACGGGGGGCCCCTACGAGCAGTACTTC.

The chain is built from TRBV6-1 and TRBJ1-2, with 7 nucleotides matching TRBD1. Looked up from germline, CDR1 is MNHNS and CDR2 is SASEGT. This CDR3 is 15 amino acids long. The trim removed 6 bases at V and 4 bases at J, leaving 11 bases unmatched. The CDR3: CASSADRVGSYGYTF. The CDR3 DNA is TGTGCCAGCAGCGCCGACAGGGTTGGGAGCTATGGCTACACCTTC.

J is TRBJ2-3 and V is TRBV2, with D maybe TRBD2 (5 bases). Germline V lookup: CDR1 SNHLY, CDR2 FYNNEI. V was pared by 6 bases and J by 2 bases, with 12 bases between. The CDR3 is made up of 14 amino acids. The CDR3 loop reads CASRPGGPTDTQYF. In DNA, the CDR3 is TGTGCCAGCAGGCCCGGCGGGCCCACAGATACGCAGTATTTT.

In nucleotides, the CDR3 is TGTGCCATTTGGGGTCAGATCGGGGGGAACGAGCAGTACTTC. Protein product: CAIWGQIGGNEQYF. This chain uses TRBV2 with TRBJ2-7, with 7 bases that match TRBD2. From germline, CDR1 is SNHLY and CDR2 FYNNEI. With 10 bases clipped from V and 5 bases from J, the junction kept 14 bases outside the gene matches. CDR3 length: 14 amino acids.

This sequence joins TRBV28 and TRBJ2-7; a possible D gene is TRBD1 (6 bases). CDR3 length: 12 amino acids. CDR1 and CDR2 (germline): MDHEN, SYDVKM. Trimming took 5 bases from V and 5 from J, leaving 10 bases between them. The CDR3 bases are TGTGCCAGCAGTCCGGACAGAAACGAGCAGTACTTC. Translating it yields CASSPDRNEQYF.

This clone has more than one count but fewer than ten. This chain connects TRBV28 to TRBJ1-5; 9 bases are a match to TRBD1. The V segment lost 7 bases and the J segment 7 bases; nucleotides outside the gene matches: 17. The V gene's germline CDR1 is MDHEN and CDR2 SYDVKM. The length of the CDR3 is 17 residues. The CDR3 DNA is TGTGCCAGCAACTTTTTAGGGGACAGGGTAACGGGACAGCCCCAGCATTTT. It encodes CASNFLGDRVTGQPQHF.

The chain combines TRBV2 with TRBJ1-4, with TRBD1 matching over 9 bases. CDR1 and CDR2 (germline): SNHLY, FYNNEI. Trimming removed 7 bases from V and 7 bases from J; junction bases left unmatched: 7. CDR3 length: 14 residues. CDR3 protein: CASKTGTGLEKLFF. The CDR3 DNA reads TGTGCCAGCAAAACCGGGACAGGGCTTGAAAAACTGTTTTTT.

V is TRBV4-1 and J is TRBJ2-7, with 10 bases that match TRBD1. The J segment lost 0 bases and the V segment lost 2 bases, leaving 10 bases of the junction unmatched. Germline V gene sequence: CDR1 MGHRA, CDR2 YSYEKL. The CDR3 runs to 18 residues. The DNA for the CDR3 is TGCGCCAGCAGCCAACGAAAAGGGGGACAGGGGAGCTCCTACGAGCAGTACTTC. Residues: CASSQRKGGQGSSYEQYF.

This clone was seen once. The chain employs TRBV29-1 and TRBJ1-1, with a possible D match to TRBD1 (6 bases). The CDR3 totals 17 residues. Between the trimmed V and J ends, which lost 1 base and 2 bases, there was a span of 20 bases. Germline CDR1 and CDR2: SQVTM and ANQGSEA. CDR3 protein: CSVEGPIGGLSNTEAFF. The CDR3 DNA follows: TGCAGCGTTGAAGGCCCGATAGGGGGATTAAGTAACACTGAAGCTTTCTTT.

This chain uses TRBV7-9 with TRBJ2-2, with 16 bases fitting TRBD2. V trimming: 5 bases; J trimming: 6 bases; junction bases outside the gene matches: 9. The CDR3 totals 18 residues. CDR1 is SEHNR and CDR2 is FQNEAQ in the germline V gene (reference sequence). The CDR3 DNA follows: TGTGCCAGCAGCCACGGGACTAGCGGGAGGGCCGGTTCCGGGGAGCTGTTTTTT. Residues: CASSHGTSGRAGSGELFF.

This chain links TRBV4-3 with TRBJ1-2; 8 nucleotides agree with TRBD1. This CDR3 comprises 15 residues. V trimming: 5 bases; J trimming: 8 bases; junction bases outside the gene matches: 13. Looked up from germline, CDR1 is LGHNA and CDR2 is YSLEER. The CDR3 is CASSSQTGGFRGYTF. Written as DNA, the CDR3 is TGCGCCAGCAGCTCCCAAACAGGGGGGTTCCGGGGCTACACCTTC.

The CDR3 here is CASSPQETQYF. The CDR3 DNA is TGTGCCAGCAGCCCTCAAGAGACCCAGTACTTC. The chain links TRBV7-9 to TRBJ2-5; D not certain. CDR3 size: 11 residues. From germline, CDR1 is SEHNR and CDR2 FQNEAQ (reference sequence). V was cut by 5 bases and J by 2 bases, with 3 bases left in between.